This TCR beta chain originates from a study of T cells in Graves' hyperthyroidism and ophthalmopathy. Each patient was aged 18 to 65 and had newly diagnosed hyperthyroidism of under 2 months' duration. Researchers barred patients who had uncontrolled infection, other autoimmune disease, pregnancy or lactation. RNA transcripts were the template for amplifying TCR beta CDR3 regions. HTBI primers were used for first-round RT-PCR of the TCR CDR3. TCRdb independently ran MiXCR on the multiplex PCR reads; one entry per CDR3 protein. The profile shows about 210,000 distinct CDR3 sequences, roughly 18% of them singletons. The sample comprised blood. This clonotype was sampled from a man aged 45-65 years with Graves' hyperthyroidism.

This CDR3 is CASSQVFSTGVHTGELFF. DNA of the CDR3: TGCGCCAGCAGCCAAGTCTTTTCGACAGGGGTCCACACCGGGGAGCTGTTTTTT. The rearrangement joins TRBV4-3 to TRBJ2-2; 8 bases fit TRBD1. The junction had 10 bases not matched to a gene; V was cut back by 1 base and J by 3 bases. Germline CDR1 LGHNA, CDR2 YSLEER. This CDR3 comprises 18 residues.